This T cell receptor (beta chain) was sequenced for a study of CD8 T cells in Susac syndrome. The CDR3 loop spans 12 amino acids. Germline CDR1 MNHNS, CDR2 SASEGT. V was pared by 2 bases and J by 4 bases, with 6 bases between. RNA totalling roughly 0.45 to 1 ug underwent reverse transcription with random hexamers. An immunoSEQ multiplex PCR amplified TCR beta CDR3 over 54 Vbeta and 13 Jbeta. Each CDR3 protein gets one entry after TCRdb re-called the immunoSEQ multiplex PCR reads with MiXCR. The sample carries 150,000 to 200,000 distinct CDR3 sequences, roughly 92% recorded once. TCR beta from blood CD8+ and CD4+ T cells was sequenced. Matched for age and sex, the controls were healthy donors. Purification of the CD8+ and CD4+ T cells relied on negative isolation, and TEMRA cells underwent FACS enrichment.

The chain couples TRBV6-1 to TRBJ2-7; D might be TRBD1 (5 bases). The TCR sequence derives from a human donor in good health. Sequencing input: CD4+ T cells from PBMCs. CDR3 loop: CASSEQGYEQYF. CDR3 nucleotides: TGTGCCAGCAGTGAACAGGGTTACGAGCAGTACTTC.